One sample yielded the 5 T cell receptor beta chains listed below, sequenced in a study of T cell responses to AZD1222 COVID-19 vaccine. Clones were sequenced by immunoSEQ multiplex PCR, and TCRdb holds only the in-frame ones, with some missing. The data show 130,000 or so clones, roughly nine tenths seen once. The specimen was peripheral blood, collected 28 days after the second AZD1222 dose. These receptor sequences come from an adult who received the AZD1222 COVID-19 vaccine.

CDR3 loop: CASSLVVGSRNEQFF. The CDR3 nucleotides are TGTGCCAGCAGCTTAGTCGTCGGGAGTAGGAATGAGCAGTTCTTC. The chain employs TRBV7-2 and TRBJ2-1; perhaps TRBD2 as D (6 bases). The CDR3 extends over 15 amino acids. V dropped 1 base and J dropped 7 bases, with 14 bases sitting between them. Germline CDR1 SGHTA, CDR2 FQGNSA. Based on the CDR3 plus reference TRBV7-2 and TRBJ2-1, the full variable domain is GAGVSQSPSNKVTEKGKDVELRCDPISGHTALYWYRQSLGQGLEFLIYFQGNSAPDKSGLPSDRFSAERTGGSVSTLTIQRTQQEDSAVYLCASSLVVGSRNEQFFGPGTRLTVL.

The genes are TRBV3-1 (or the pseudogene TRBV3-2) and TRBJ2-3; possibly TRBD2 for D (5 bases). The V gene lost 4 bases and the J gene lost 5 bases, with 13 bases spanning the gap. CDR1 is LGHDT, CDR2 YNNKEL, per germline (reference sequence). The CDR3 totals 14 residues. The chain's CDR3 is CASSRTHPGDTQYF. Here the CDR3 DNA reads TGTGCCAGCAGCCGGACTCACCCGGGAGATACGCAGTATTTT.

The chain carries TRBV3-1 (or the pseudogene TRBV3-2) and TRBJ1-5; D not resolved. The CDR3 has 13 residues. Trimming took off 5 bases at V and 0 bases at J, with 5 bases between the two ends. CDR1 and CDR2 from the germline V gene are LGHDT and YNNKEL (reference sequence). CDR3 DNA sequence: TGTGCCAGCAGCTATAATAGCAATCAGCCCCAGCATTTT. Translating gives CASSYNSNQPQHF.

The V and J genes are TRBV5-5 and TRBJ2-1; D is possibly TRBD2 (5 bases). Trimming took 4 bases from V and 5 from J, leaving 10 bases between them. There are 13 residues in the CDR3. The germline V gene has CDR1 SGHKS and CDR2 YYEKEE (reference sequence). The CDR3: CASSRDLNNEQFF. The CDR3 DNA reads as TGTGCCAGCAGCCGGGATCTTAACAATGAGCAGTTCTTC.

This chain joins TRBV9 and TRBJ1-3; TRBD1 might be the D (5 bases). The V end was cut by 3 bases, the J end by 0 bases, with 10 bases between. The germline gives CDR1 SGDLS, CDR2 YYNGEE. This CDR3 has 15 amino acids. CDR3 DNA: TGTGCCAGCAGCGCGACAGACTACTCTGGAAACACCATATATTTT. Translation: CASSATDYSGNTIYF.